The present entry profiles one T cell receptor beta chain with its context. This clonotype was observed at least ten times. Its target antigen remains unknown. No much larger clone is present one base from it, and per-base qualities are unavailable. This sample stems from a study of T cells in Graves' hyperthyroidism and ophthalmopathy (dated 2019 in TCRdb). About the investigation overall: Peripheral blood was sampled at the time of initial diagnosis, prior to any treatment. A discovery cohort of around 100 patients, 43 with Graves' ophthalmopathy and approximately 57 with stable Graves' hyperthyroidism, was used to find distinguishing TCR V-J signatures. An independent validation cohort of around 19 hyperthyroidism patients and approximately 17 patients who later progressed to ophthalmopathy tested prospective prediction of ophthalmopathy. The 90 to 100 discovery patients were randomly divided into training and test sets at a 7:3 ratio. In addition, the study compared T-cell repertoires in thyroid tissue and in blood from roughly 6 Graves' hyperthyroidism patients. Following sampling, methimazole starting at 30 mg daily was given to hyperthyroidism patients, and high-dose intravenous methylprednisolone was given to ophthalmopathy patients. The paper reports TCR Vbeta CDR3 sequencing of some 140 peripheral blood samples: approximately 41 ophthalmopathy, under 80 hyperthyroidism and 17 progressor patients.

The hyperthyroidism patients were between 18 and 65 years old and newly diagnosed, with a disease duration of less than 2 months. Any patient with an uncontrolled infection, another autoimmune disease, pregnancy or lactation was excluded. Diagnoses were based on clinical symptoms, serum thyroxine and TRAb, thyroid ultrasound and orbital computed tomography. Blood from progressor patients was collected at the time of first diagnosis with hyperthyroidism, before any ophthalmopathy symptoms had appeared. PBMCs were separated from over 9 ml of fresh peripheral blood using Ficoll-Paque density gradient centrifugation. Progressor patients were initially diagnosed with Graves' hyperthyroidism and developed ophthalmopathy during follow-up. Trizol reagent was used to extract total RNA, and RNA quality was then checked on an Agilent 2100 Bioanalyzer. What the research found in general, with its limitations: Sample size was not statistically predetermined, and investigators were not blinded to group allocation. In cross-validation, a model built on a 13 V-J signature told ophthalmopathy apart from stable hyperthyroidism with less than 90% sensitivity and roughly 81% specificity, and in testing the same model reached 80%/75%. During validation, the model predicted progression to ophthalmopathy a median of about 5.9 months ahead of onset, with approximately 70% sensitivity and around 72% specificity. Most expanded thyroid clonotypes (frequency above 0.001) were also detected in blood, a finding suggesting that blood repertoires may reflect thyroid immune responses.

Amplification of TCR beta CDR3 regions was carried out from RNA transcripts. A first-round RT-PCR of the TCR CDR3 used the HTBI primer set with the Qiagen OneStep RT-PCR kit. The libraries were constructed in a second round of multiplex PCR and then size-selected and purified. Sequencing of the libraries was done on an Illumina HiSeq2000 using paired-end 100 bp reads. The study's processing was this. SOAPnuke was used to process the raw data, removing reads that contained adapters or uncalled bases, had a mean Phred below 15, or lacked an exact match to the constant primer or identifier. High-quality paired reads were merged with COPE v1.2.5, and unique nucleotide sequences were defined as clonotypes. Clonotypes were aligned to IMGT TRBV, TRBD and TRBJ reference segments using MiTCR v1.1. Only V-J combinations with frequency above 0.0001, covering 98% to 99.2% of repertoires, were analysed. A TCS score was defined as the ratio between F50 (clonal expansion) and ExV (chaos), using BLOSUM62-based TCRdist between CDR3 peptides within each V-J. Welch's t-statistics and random forest reduced 450 to 600 V-J features to around 14, which were used in a naive Bayes classifier (R e1071). TCRdb ran its own pipeline on the public reads, namely fastp trimming at Q25 and MiXCR clone calling, and kept in-frame beta chains. Rows are unified per CDR3 protein, each entry keeping the most common DNA and genes. The V and J calls come from TCRdb's annotation, not from the publication. The sample table holds 150,000 or so distinct CDR3 sequences, of which 9.4% were seen once. The ten largest clones capture over 20% of the sample.

Trimming removed 5 bases from V and 2 bases from J; the gene matches leave 3 bases unexplained. From the cysteine through the phenylalanine, the CDR3 covers 15 amino acids. Only CDR3 DNA is held: 45 bases, read in frame from base 1. The source material was blood. The chain couples TRBV12-3 or TRBV12-4 to TRBJ2-1, with 10 bases in between that match TRBD2. The receptor comes from a woman between 18 and 29 years old with Graves' hyperthyroidism that later progressed to Graves' ophthalmopathy. The DNA reads TGTGCCAGCAGTGTAAGCGGGAGGGCCTACAATGAGCAGTTCTTC. This codes for CASSVSGRAYNEQFF.